A single sample gave rise to the 20 T cell receptor beta chains below, sequenced in a study of shared clonotypes between healthy human individuals. Positive CCR7 selection of CD45RO-negative cells yielded the naive CD8 cells, and terminally differentiated effector memory CD45RA+ cells were excluded. Clones were read by immunoSEQ multiplex PCR, and TCRdb kept only the in-frame ones, dropping some. The sample includes hundreds of thousands of clones, around 93% of them seen just once. Source material: naive CD8+ T cells sorted from blood. Receptors were obtained from a man in his thirties or forties in good health.

This clone was observed once. The chain couples TRBV10-3 to TRBJ2-7; D is undetermined. The CDR3 is 14 residues long. V lost 0 bases, J lost 6 bases, and 12 bases lay in between. Germline lookup yields CDR1 ENHRY and CDR2 SYGVKD. As DNA, the CDR3 is TGTGCCATCAGTGAGTCGGTTACCCTTTCCGAGCAGTACTTC. Amino acids: CAISESVTLSEQYF.

The V and J genes are TRBV7-9 and TRBJ2-5; tentative D call: TRBD2 (5 bases). The CDR3 length is 15 residues. V was shortened by 4 bases and J by 5 bases, with 17 bases between the two germline ends. The V gene's germline CDR1 is SEHNR and CDR2 FQNEAQ (reference sequence). CDR3 in DNA: TGTGCCAGCAGCTCTAGCTCTACGGCCTATGAGACCCAGTACTTC. Protein sequence: CASSSSSTAYETQYF.

This chain uses TRBV4-1 with TRBJ2-1; D is perhaps TRBD2 (6 bases). The CDR3 consists of 13 residues. V lost 3 bases and J lost 6, with 9 bases in between. Per the germline V gene, CDR1 is MGHRA and CDR2 is YSYEKL. CDR3 amino acids: CASSHSTSNEQFF. The CDR3 DNA sequence: TGCGCCAGCAGCCACTCGACTAGCAATGAGCAGTTCTTC.

The chain couples TRBV2 to TRBJ2-7, with D possibly being TRBD2 (5 bases). V dropped 4 bases and J dropped 3 bases, with 7 bases sitting between them. Germline loops: CDR1 SNHLY, CDR2 FYNNEI. This CDR3 region has 12 residues. Here the CDR3 DNA reads TGTGCCAGCAGTGGGGAGTACTACGAGCAGTACTTC. Amino acid sequence: CASSGEYYEQYF.

The chain couples TRBV27 to TRBJ2-2, with D tentatively TRBD2 (6 bases). This CDR3 region has 14 residues. CDR1 and CDR2 (germline): MNHEY, SMNVEV (reference sequence). The V and J ends lost 7 bases and 4 bases respectively, with 13 bases between them. Here the CDR3 reads CASTLVGGTGELFF. The CDR3 coding sequence is TGTGCCAGCACCTTAGTCGGGGGCACCGGGGAGCTGTTTTTT.

The V and J genes are TRBV7-6 and TRBJ2-3; 9 nucleotides line up with TRBD1. The CDR3 runs 20 residues. CDR1 SGHVS and CDR2 FNYEAQ come from the germline V gene. V trimming: 4 bases; J trimming: 2 bases; junction bases outside the gene matches: 19. CDR3 sequence reads: CASSSWGTGGAPGVTDTQYF. Here the CDR3 DNA reads TGTGCCAGCAGCTCGTGGGGCACAGGGGGCGCCCCGGGCGTCACAGATACGCAGTATTTT.

The rearrangement uses TRBV5-1 and TRBJ2-7, with D perhaps given as TRBD1 or TRBD2 (6 bases each). The V end lost 4 bases, the J end lost 4 bases, and 18 bases lay between the germline ends. The CDR3 spans 15 residues. CDR1 SGHRS and CDR2 YFSETQ come from the germline V gene. CDR3 in DNA: TGCGCCAGCAGCCGATGGGGGGCCCTCAGTTACGAGCAGTACTTC. Protein: CASSRWGALSYEQYF.

Comments on this clone: Other DNA sequences within the sample encode an identical CDR3. The rearrangement uses TRBV27 and TRBJ2-7; D tentatively reads TRBD1 or TRBD2 (5 bases each). The CDR3 contains 15 residues. V was pared by 2 bases and J by 3 bases, with 14 bases between. Germline V gene sequence: CDR1 MNHEY, CDR2 SMNVEV (reference sequence). The CDR3 spells CASSLRGAPGYEQYF. DNA for the CDR3: TGTGCCAGCAGTTTAAGAGGGGCCCCCGGCTACGAGCAGTACTTC.

The genes are TRBV9 and TRBJ2-3, with D hard to call. There are 15 residues in the CDR3. Germline CDR1 and CDR2: SGDLS and YYNGEE. Trimming shortened V by 0 bases and J by 2 bases, and 10 bases separated the two germline ends. The chain's CDR3 is CASSVEMANTDTQYF. The DNA of the CDR3 is TGTGCCAGCAGCGTAGAAATGGCGAACACAGATACGCAGTATTTT.

This clone was seen just once. The chain is built from TRBV27 and TRBJ1-1; D unclear. The CDR3 contains 13 residues. The V gene's germline CDR1 is MNHEY and CDR2 SMNVEV (reference sequence). V was pared by 9 bases and J by 1 base, with 12 bases between. Here the CDR3 DNA reads TGTGCCAGTGGGCGGTTCGGGAACACTGAAGCTTTCTTT. Its protein product is CASGRFGNTEAFF.

As concerns this clone: Other DNA sequences in the sample encode the same CDR3. The gene calls are TRBV6-6 and TRBJ2-7; D is perhaps TRBD1 (6 bases). Trimming left V 8 bases short and J 0 bases short, with 8 bases between. The CDR3 is made up of 12 amino acids. Germline-derived CDR1 and CDR2 are MNHNY and SVGAGI (reference sequence). CDR3 coding DNA: TGTGCCAGCCGGGACATCTCCTACGAGCAGTACTTC. It codes for CASRDISYEQYF.

V and J are TRBV7-6 and TRBJ2-1; D unresolved. V was cut by 1 base and J by 7 bases, with 14 bases left in between. This CDR3 is 15 amino acids long. The germline gives CDR1 SGHVS, CDR2 FNYEAQ. In DNA form, the CDR3 reads TGTGCCAGCAGCTTAGACAGCCCGGCTTGGAATGAGCAGTTCTTC. This encodes CASSLDSPAWNEQFF.

V and J are TRBV5-1 and TRBJ2-1; 13 nucleotides agree with TRBD2. Germline V gene data show CDR1 as SGHRS and CDR2 as YFSETQ. V dropped 4 bases and J dropped 5; count of bases not matched to a gene: 12. The CDR3 contains 18 residues. The CDR3 DNA sequence: TGCGCCAGCAGCCCGCTGACGGGACTAGCGGGACCGAACAATGAGCAGTTCTTC. It specifies CASSPLTGLAGPNNEQFF.

This clone was picked up one time. The chain combines TRBV7-6 with TRBJ2-2; the D gene is possibly TRBD2 (5 bases). Trimming took 1 base from V and 5 from J, leaving 8 bases between them. The CDR3 is made up of 14 amino acids. Germline values: CDR1 SGHVS, CDR2 FNYEAQ. The CDR3: CASSLDGETGELFF. In DNA, the CDR3 is TGTGCCAGCAGCTTAGACGGGGAAACCGGGGAGCTGTTTTTT.

Concerning this clone: The sample has other DNA sequences that encode this CDR3 too. The V gene is TRBV5-1, the J gene TRBJ2-2; 7 nucleotides agree with TRBD1. Germline V gene data show CDR1 as SGHRS and CDR2 as YFSETQ. V lost 0 bases and J lost 6; bases outside the gene matches: 2. CDR3 length: 14 amino acids. CDR3 protein: CASSLGQGAGELFF. The CDR3 coding sequence is TGCGCCAGCAGCTTGGGGCAGGGGGCCGGGGAGCTGTTTTTT.

V gene TRBV30 combines with J gene TRBJ2-4; D possibly corresponds to TRBD1 (6 bases). Germline values: CDR1 GTSNPN, CDR2 SVGIG (reference sequence). The CDR3 spans 13 residues. Trimming pared 3 bases from V and 3 bases from J, leaving 9 bases between. The CDR3 protein is CAWREDSKNIQYF. CDR3 DNA sequence: TGTGCCTGGAGAGAGGACAGCAAAAACATTCAGTACTTC.

This chain links TRBV19 with TRBJ2-7; 7 bases align to TRBD2. Trimming cost V 3 bases and J 2 bases; bases outside gene matches: 10. The CDR3 runs to 16 residues. Germline V lookup: CDR1 LNHDA, CDR2 SQIVND (reference sequence). The CDR3 DNA reads TGTGCCAGTAGTATGGGAGTTCTAGCGGCGCCCTACGAGCAGTACTTC. As protein: CASSMGVLAAPYEQYF.

V and J are TRBV28 and TRBJ2-5; D gene uncertain. Per the germline V gene, CDR1 is MDHEN and CDR2 is SYDVKM. The CDR3 consists of 13 residues. Trimming pared 2 bases from V and 4 bases from J, leaving 8 bases between. CDR3 sequence reads: CASSLGFGETQYF. The CDR3 region has the DNA TGTGCCAGCAGTTTAGGGTTTGGAGAGACCCAGTACTTC.

The V and J genes are TRBV19 and TRBJ2-7; D is possibly TRBD1 (6 bases). This CDR3 spans 13 amino acids. V gave up 6 bases and J gave up 6 bases, with 15 bases separating them. Germline values: CDR1 LNHDA, CDR2 SQIVND (reference sequence). Here the CDR3 reads CASRALGAGEQYF. The DNA for the CDR3 is TGTGCCAGTAGGGCCTTGGGGGCAGGCGAGCAGTACTTC.

The chain links TRBV29-1 to TRBJ1-4, with D maybe TRBD1 (5 bases). Germline CDR1 and CDR2: SQVTM and ANQGSEA. Trimming shortened V by 5 bases and J by 4 bases, and 23 bases separated the two germline ends. The CDR3 covers 17 residues. This CDR3 reads CSVWAGEPGRGNEKLFF. CDR3 DNA: TGCAGCGTTTGGGCCGGGGAACCAGGGAGGGGTAATGAAAAACTGTTTTTT.